This is a list of T cell receptor beta chains from one sample in a study of control samples from healthy donors and cancer patients. Method: immunoSEQ multiplex PCR; TCRdb's copy keeps in-frame clones and lacks some. The top ten clones hold 4.5% to 5.5% of a sample with 70,000 to 90,000 clones, roughly 94% of them seen once. Source material: blood. The receptors come from a woman under 30 in good health. Both conserved end residues are part of each CDR3. The order of the fields is D gene, J gene, V gene, clone size, CDR3 DNA, CDR3 protein. D genes are given only for firm matches. Expanded clones are given a class, and other clones once, few, many or no size at all.

>NA|TRBJ1-2|TRBV7-8|NA
TGTGCCAGCAGCTTATTACAGGGAGGCTATGGCTACACCTTC
CASSLLQGGYGYTF
>NA|TRBJ1-2|TRBV2|NA
TGTGCCAGCAGTGTAGGGGTAACTCCTAACTATGGCTACACCTTC
CASSVGVTPNYGYTF
>TRBD1|TRBJ1-6|TRBV7-9|NA
TGTGCCAGCAGCTACTCCGGGACAGAAAATTCACCCCTCCACTTT
CASSYSGTENSPLHF
>NA|TRBJ1-1|TRBV19|few
TGTGCCGCTGGGCAGACGAACTTTGAAGCTTTCTTT
CAAGQTNFEAFF
>NA|TRBJ2-3|TRBV4-3|NA
TGCGCCAGCAGCTTCGCGGTCACAGATACGCAGTATTTT
CASSFAVTDTQYF
>TRBD1|TRBJ1-2|TRBV28|NA
TGTGCCAGCAGACTAGGGGGGACAGGGCAAGGCTACACCTTC
CASRLGGTGQGYTF
>NA|TRBJ2-1|TRBV6-2/TRBV6-3|NA
TGTGCCAGCAGTAGGGGGGACAGCTACAATGAGCAGTTCTTC
CASSRGDSYNEQFF
>TRBD1|TRBJ1-4|TRBV28|NA
TGTGCCAGCTCCTACCCCCTAACAGGGGGAAAATTAAGTTCAACTAATGAAAAACTGTTTTTT
CASSYPLTGGKLSSTNEKLFF
>NA|TRBJ2-7|TRBV5-4|NA
TGTGCCAGCAAAGCGATGGACAGAGCCTACGAGCAGTACTTC
CASKAMDRAYEQYF
>NA|TRBJ2-1|TRBV7-9|NA
TGTGCCAGCAGCGGGGGCATGGGCAGGAGCTCCTACAATGAGCAGTTCTTC
CASSGGMGRSSYNEQFF
>TRBD2|TRBJ2-3|TRBV4-3|NA
TGCGCCAGCTCCCTGAAGCCCGGACTAGCGGGAGCTAACACAGATACGCAGTATTTT
CASSLKPGLAGANTDTQYF
>TRBD1|TRBJ1-1|TRBV7-8|NA
TGTGCCAGCAGCTTGTATCAACGGGACAGACTCACTGAAGCTTTCTTT
CASSLYQRDRLTEAFF
>NA|TRBJ1-4|TRBV7-7|NA
TGTGCCAGCAGCCCACAGGGCGGTGAAAAACTGTTTTTT
CASSPQGGEKLFF
>TRBD1|TRBJ2-3|TRBV28|once
TGTGCCAGCAGTTTAAGACAGGGTGATAGCACAGATACGCAGTATTTT
CASSLRQGDSTDTQYF
>TRBD1|TRBJ2-1|TRBV27|NA
TGTGCCAGCAGTCCCCCCTCGGGACAGGGATTATATGAGCAGTTCTTC
CASSPPSGQGLYEQFF
>NA|TRBJ1-4|TRBV28|NA
TGTGCCAGCAGTTTGCAGGGCGCTAATGAAAAACTGTTTTTT
CASSLQGANEKLFF
>TRBD2|TRBJ2-2|TRBV4-1|NA
TGCGCCAGCAGCCCACTTCTAGCGGCGTCGGGGGAGCTGTTTTTT
CASSPLLAASGELFF
>NA|TRBJ2-3|TRBV3-1/TRBV3-2|once
TGTGCCAGCAGCCCTAGCACAGATACGCAGTATTTT
CASSPSTDTQYF
>NA|TRBJ1-2|TRBV12-3/TRBV12-4|NA
TGTGCCAGCAGCCCTGACAGACACTATGGCTACACCTTC
CASSPDRHYGYTF
>NA|TRBJ1-2|TRBV4-2|NA
TGTGCCAGCAGCCCCCGACAGGATTTGAACCCCGCATACTATGGCTACACCTTC
CASSPRQDLNPAYYGYTF
>NA|TRBJ2-3|TRBV7-2|NA
TGTGCCAGCAGCTTAGCAGGGAGTAAGGATACGCAGTATTTT
CASSLAGSKDTQYF
>NA|TRBJ1-1|TRBV19|NA
TGTGCCAGTAGTATAGGGTCCTTTAACACTGAAGCTTTCTTT
CASSIGSFNTEAFF
>NA|TRBJ2-6|TRBV27|once
TGTGCCAGCAGTTGGCTTAGTAGCTCTGGGGCCAACGTCCTGACTTTC
CASSWLSSSGANVLTF
>TRBD1|TRBJ2-7|TRBV9|once
TGTGCCAGCAGCGTAGGACAGGGGACCTCCTACGAGCAGTACTTC
CASSVGQGTSYEQYF
>NA|TRBJ2-2|TRBV2|NA
TGTGCCAGCAGTGGTCTGGGGTCCGGGGAGCTGTTTTTT
CASSGLGSGELFF
>NA|TRBJ2-6|TRBV3-1/TRBV3-2|NA
TGTGCCAGCAGCCAAGTGGCAGGGAATGCGGGGGCCAACGTCCTGACTTTC
CASSQVAGNAGANVLTF
>NA|TRBJ1-1|TRBV5-4|NA
TGTGCCAGCAGCCTCCTGGCCCCGGCGGGTACTGAAGCTTTCTTT
CASSLLAPAGTEAFF
>TRBD2|TRBJ2-7|TRBV28|NA
TGTGCCAGCCTGTCAGCCGCTAGCGGGATGTTCGGCTCCTACGAGCAGTACTTC
CASLSAASGMFGSYEQYF
>NA|TRBJ2-5|TRBV15|NA
TGTGCCACCAGCAGAACCCAAGAGACCCAGTACTTC
CATSRTQETQYF
>TRBD1|TRBJ1-2|TRBV2|NA
TGTGCCAGCAACAGGGGGGAGGGCTACACCTTC
CASNRGEGYTF
>TRBD2|TRBJ2-1|TRBV29-1|NA
TGCAGCACAGAAACTAGCGGGAGGGCCTTTAGTTCCTACAATGAGCAGTTCTTC
CSTETSGRAFSSYNEQFF
>NA|TRBJ2-5|TRBV19|NA
TGTGCCAGTAGTATAACCGCATTTAGTGGCCAAGAGACCCAGTACTTC
CASSITAFSGQETQYF
>NA|TRBJ1-2|TRBV28|NA
TGTGCCAGCAGTTTTAGTCAGGGAAGGGCTTATTATGGCTACACCTTC
CASSFSQGRAYYGYTF
>NA|TRBJ1-2|TRBV2|NA
TGTGCCTCCTCTCTCGAAGGGTCTGCTAACTATGGCTACACCTTC
CASSLEGSANYGYTF
>NA|TRBJ1-4|TRBV21-1|NA
TGTGCCAGCGGGACAGGGGATAATAATGAAAAACTGTTTTTT
CASGTGDNNEKLFF
>TRBD2|TRBJ2-5|TRBV6-4|once
TGTGCCAGCAGTGACCGAGCGGGGGCCCAAGAGACCCAGTACTTC
CASSDRAGAQETQYF
>NA|TRBJ2-7|TRBV11-2|NA
TGTGCCAGCAGCTTAGCGGGCTTGTTAGGCGAGCAGTACTTC
CASSLAGLLGEQYF
>TRBD1|TRBJ2-1|TRBV27|NA
TGTGCCAGCAGCCCTTCCGGGACAGAGGGTTTCTCCTACAATGAGCAGTTCTTC
CASSPSGTEGFSYNEQFF
>TRBD1|TRBJ1-4|TRBV5-4|NA
TGTGCCAGCAGCGCCGGACAGGGTAGGGAAAAACTGTTTTTT
CASSAGQGREKLFF
>NA|TRBJ1-5|TRBV7-2|once
TGTGCCAGCAGCTTTCAGGGGCCGTTTTCCTATAGCAATCAGCCCCAGCATTTT
CASSFQGPFSYSNQPQHF
>TRBD2|TRBJ2-1|TRBV28|NA
TGTGCCAGCAGTTTTCGGACTAGCGGGGGCAACAATGAGCAGTTCTTC
CASSFRTSGGNNEQFF